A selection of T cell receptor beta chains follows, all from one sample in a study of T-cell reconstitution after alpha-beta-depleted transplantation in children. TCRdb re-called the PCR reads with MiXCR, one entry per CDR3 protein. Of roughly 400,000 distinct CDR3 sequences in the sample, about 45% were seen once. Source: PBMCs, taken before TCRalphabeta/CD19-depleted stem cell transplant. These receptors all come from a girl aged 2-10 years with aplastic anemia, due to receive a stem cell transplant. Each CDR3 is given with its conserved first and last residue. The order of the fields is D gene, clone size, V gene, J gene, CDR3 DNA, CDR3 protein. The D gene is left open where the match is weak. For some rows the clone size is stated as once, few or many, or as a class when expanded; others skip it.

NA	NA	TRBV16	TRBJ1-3	TGTGCCAGCAGCCCGCGAGGGTATAGAGGGGCCTACACCATATATTTT	CASSPRGYRGAYTIYF
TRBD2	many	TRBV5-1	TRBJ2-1	TGCGCCAGCAGCCTACTAGCGGAAACCTACAATGAGCAGTTCTTC	CASSLLAETYNEQFF
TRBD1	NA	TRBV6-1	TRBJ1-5	TGTGCCAGCAGTACAGGGGCCCTTAAGCCCCAGCATTTT	CASSTGALKPQHF
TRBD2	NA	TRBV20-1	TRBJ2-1	TGCAGGGGCCGGCTGGGCAGGGGACTAGCGGGGACGTACAATGAGCAGTTCTTC	CRGRLGRGLAGTYNEQFF
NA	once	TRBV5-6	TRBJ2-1	TGTGCCAGTGAGGGGCAATCGGGTTACAATGAGCAGTTCTTC	CASEGQSGYNEQFF
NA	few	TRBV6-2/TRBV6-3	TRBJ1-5	TGTGCCAGCAGTTACGGTAGCAATCAGCCCCAGCATTTT	CASSYGSNQPQHF
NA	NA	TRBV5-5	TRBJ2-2	TGTGCCAGCAGCCCGGAACACGCTTTGGCTGCGGAGCTGTTTTTT	CASSPEHALAAELFF
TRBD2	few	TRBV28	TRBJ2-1	TGTGCCAGCAGTTTATACCCACGGACTAGCGGGAGAGGCTCCTACAATGAGCAGTTCTTC	CASSLYPRTSGRGSYNEQFF
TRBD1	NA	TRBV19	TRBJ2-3	TGTGCCAGTAGTACAACGCCGGGACAGGGGGCAGATACGCAGTATTTT	CASSTTPGQGADTQYF
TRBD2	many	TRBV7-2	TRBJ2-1	TGTGCCAGCAGCTTAATGATAGCGGGTCCCAATGAGCAGTTCTTC	CASSLMIAGPNEQFF
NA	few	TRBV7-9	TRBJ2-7	TGTGCCAGCAGCCCCCACGCCGAGCAGTACTTC	CASSPHAEQYF
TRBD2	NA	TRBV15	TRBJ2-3	TGTGCCACCAGCAGAGCCCTGACTAGCGGGAGGCCGGATACGCAGTATTTT	CATSRALTSGRPDTQYF
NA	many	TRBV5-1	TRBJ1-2	TGCGCCAGCAGCGCCGACCTAGGCTATGGCTACACCTTC	CASSADLGYGYTF
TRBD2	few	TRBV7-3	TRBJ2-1	TGTGCCAGCAGCTCTTCGGGACTAGGAAATGAGCAGTTCTTC	CASSSSGLGNEQFF
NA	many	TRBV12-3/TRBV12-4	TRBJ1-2	TGTGCCAGCAATGTCATCAGGTTCCATGGCTACACCTTC	CASNVIRFHGYTF
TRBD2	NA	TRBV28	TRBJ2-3	TGTGCCAGCAGTACACCAAAGCGGGAGGGCGGGGATACGCAGTATTTT	CASSTPKREGGDTQYF
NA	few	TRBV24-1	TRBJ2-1	TGTGCCACCAGTGAATCGGGCCCCATCGCGAACAATGAGCAGTTCTTC	CATSESGPIANNEQFF
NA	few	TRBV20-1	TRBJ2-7	TGCAGTGCTAGACCCCACTCGGGGGCCCCCTACGAGCAGTACTTC	CSARPHSGAPYEQYF
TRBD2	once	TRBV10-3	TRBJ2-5	TGTGCCATCAGATCCGGCGGACTAGGCGGGAGCTGGCAAGAGACCCAGTACTTC	CAIRSGGLGGSWQETQYF
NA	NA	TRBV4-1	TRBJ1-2	TGCGCCAGCAGCCAGGGGGGAGACTATGGCTACACCTTC	CASSQGGDYGYTF
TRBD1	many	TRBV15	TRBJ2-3	TGTGCCACCAGCAGTGTCGACAGGGGAACAGATACGCAGTATTTT	CATSSVDRGTDTQYF
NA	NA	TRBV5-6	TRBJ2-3	TGTGCCAGCAGCTTATTCCTAGGATCGGCAGATACGCAGTATTTT	CASSLFLGSADTQYF
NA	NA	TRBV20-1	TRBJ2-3	TGCAGTGCTAGCCTGGGAGATACGCAGTATTTT	CSASLGDTQYF
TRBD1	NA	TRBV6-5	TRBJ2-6	TGTGCCAGCAGTTACTCCGGGACAGGGTCTGCTGGGGCCAACGTCCTGACTTTC	CASSYSGTGSAGANVLTF
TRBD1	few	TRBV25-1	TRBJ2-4	TGTGCCAGCAGTGACGCAGGGGGCAGGGCCAAAAACATTCAGTACTTC	CASSDAGGRAKNIQYF
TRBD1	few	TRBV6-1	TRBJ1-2	TGTGCCAGCCGCCTCGTGCAGGGGGCCTATGGCTACACCTTC	CASRLVQGAYGYTF
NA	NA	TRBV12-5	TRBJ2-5	TGTGCTAGTGTCTTGGCAGAGACCCAGTACTTC	CASVLAETQYF
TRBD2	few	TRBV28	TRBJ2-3	TGTGCCAGCAGTACGGCTAGCGGGTTCACAGATACGCAGTATTTT	CASSTASGFTDTQYF
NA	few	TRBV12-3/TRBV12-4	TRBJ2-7	TGTGCCAGCAGTTTCCAGATCGCATCCTACGAGCAGTACTTC	CASSFQIASYEQYF
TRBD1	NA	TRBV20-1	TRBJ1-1	TGCAGTGCTAGCCCACCGGGACAGGGTCGGAGTACTGAAGCTTTCTTT	CSASPPGQGRSTEAFF
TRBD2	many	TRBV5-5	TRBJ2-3	TGTGCCAGCAGCCTAGCGGGAGTTCCAGATACGCAGTATTTT	CASSLAGVPDTQYF
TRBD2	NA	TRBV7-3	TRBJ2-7	TGTGCCAGCAGCTTAGCCCGAACCTGGACTAGCGGGGGTTACGAGCAGTACTTC	CASSLARTWTSGGYEQYF
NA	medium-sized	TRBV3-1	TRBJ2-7	TGTGCCAGCAGCCAAGTCTCGGGACAAGGCTACGAGCAGTACTTC	CASSQVSGQGYEQYF
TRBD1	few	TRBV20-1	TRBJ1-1	TGCAGTGCGTGCATTAGACAGGGGAATGAAGCTTTCTTT	CSACIRQGNEAFF
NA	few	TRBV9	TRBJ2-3	TGTGCCAGCAGCGTAGACCCTCCCCGTGGGACCACAGATACGCAGTATTTT	CASSVDPPRGTTDTQYF
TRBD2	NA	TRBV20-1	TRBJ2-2	TGCAGTGCTAGAGTTCTAGCGGGGACCGGGGAGCTGTTTTTT	CSARVLAGTGELFF
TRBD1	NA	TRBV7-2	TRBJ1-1	TGTGCCAGCAGAAACCGGGACAGCATGAACACTGAAGCTTTCTTT	CASRNRDSMNTEAFF
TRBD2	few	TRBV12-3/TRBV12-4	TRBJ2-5	TGTGCCAGCAGTTTCGGACTAGCGGGAGGGCCGGAGACCCAGTACTTC	CASSFGLAGGPETQYF
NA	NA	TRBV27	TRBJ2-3	TGTGCCAGCCTGGACGAAACAGATACGCAGTATTTT	CASLDETDTQYF
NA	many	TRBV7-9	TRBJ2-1	TGTGCCAGCAGCTTTGAGACTTTGGTAAATGAGCAGTTCTTC	CASSFETLVNEQFF
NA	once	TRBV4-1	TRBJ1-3	TGCGCCAGCAGCCCAGGACACGTCTCTGGAAACACCATATATTTT	CASSPGHVSGNTIYF
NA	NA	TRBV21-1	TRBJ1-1	TGTGCCAGCAGCAAAGGAGCAGACACTGAAGCTTTCTTT	CASSKGADTEAFF
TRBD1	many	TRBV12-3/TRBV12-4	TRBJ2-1	TGTGCCAGCCTGGGGCCAGGGGGCTCCTACAATGAGCAGTTCTTC	CASLGPGGSYNEQFF
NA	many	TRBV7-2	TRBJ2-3	TGTGCCAGCAGTGGGACGGGCTCTAGCACAGATACGCAGTATTTT	CASSGTGSSTDTQYF
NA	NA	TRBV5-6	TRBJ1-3	TGTGCCAGCAGCTTGGTCGGGCGCGACGGAAACACCATATATTTT	CASSLVGRDGNTIYF
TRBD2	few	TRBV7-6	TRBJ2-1	TGTGCCAGCAGCGAAGGGCCCATCGCGGGGGACTCCTACAATGAGCAGTTCTTC	CASSEGPIAGDSYNEQFF
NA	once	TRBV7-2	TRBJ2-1	TGTGCCAGCAGCTTGGAGATGGGGCGGGAAGAATACAATGAGCAGTTCTTC	CASSLEMGREEYNEQFF
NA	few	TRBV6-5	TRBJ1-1	TGTGCCAGCAGTTACGCCCGGGGGTGGGTGAACACTGAAGCTTTCTTT	CASSYARGWVNTEAFF